Below, 12 T cell receptor beta chains from the same sample are listed, as sequenced in a study of shared T cell receptors in the human thymus. The data were produced by immunoSEQ multiplex PCR, yet TCRdb's version contains in-frame clones alone and is incomplete. In the table there are around 730,000 clones, roughly 88% of which are singletons. This sample was also put to use in a study of human thymus T cells.

The specimen was thymocytes. These receptors all come from a girl in the first two years of life with a congenital heart defect.

The rearrangement uses TRBV27 and TRBJ1-1; D is unclear. Per germline, CDR1 MNHEY and CDR2 SMNVEV (reference sequence). V was clipped by 5 bases and J by 10 bases, with 17 bases between them. There are 13 residues in the CDR3. The CDR3 DNA is TGTGCCAGCAGTAAAAAGTCCGGGAGCGGAGCTTTCTTT. Its translation: CASSKKSGSGAFF.

The genes are TRBV15 and TRBJ2-3; D possibly corresponds to TRBD2 (5 bases). Per germline, CDR1 LNHNV and CDR2 YYDKDF (reference sequence). The CDR3 is made up of 18 amino acids. V lost 2 bases and J lost 2, with 20 bases in between. The CDR3 reads CATSRSWTGKPFTDTQYF. DNA for the CDR3: TGTGCCACCAGCAGATCTTGGACGGGGAAGCCGTTCACAGATACGCAGTATTTT.

This clone has just a few counts. This chain uses TRBV7-4 with TRBJ2-2; D gene unclear. Germline V gene data show CDR1 as SGHVT and CDR2 as SQSDAQ. Trimming took 11 bases from V and 6 from J, leaving 16 bases between them. The CDR3 covers 13 residues. Written as DNA, the CDR3 is TGTGCCGCCCTCCCCTTGATAGCCGGGGAGCTGTTTTTT. It codes for CAALPLIAGELFF.

This clone was seen only a few times. This rearrangement joins TRBV27 to TRBJ2-5, with a tentative D call TRBD1 (6 bases). The CDR3 extends over 14 amino acids. The V end was cut by 0 bases, the J end by 5 bases, with 10 bases between. CDR1 is MNHEY and CDR2 is SMNVEV in the germline V gene (reference sequence). CDR3 amino acids: CASSLSNREETQYF. In nucleotides, the CDR3 is TGTGCCAGCAGTTTATCTAACAGGGAGGAGACCCAGTACTTC.

This sequence joins TRBV20-1 and TRBJ2-1; D unresolved. CDR1 is DFQATT and CDR2 is SNEGSKA in the germline V gene (reference sequence). The V end was cut by 6 bases, the J end by 9 bases, with 12 bases between. The CDR3 has 11 amino acids. The CDR3 sequence: CSAQRLGEQFF. The DNA for the CDR3 is TGCAGTGCCCAGCGTCTGGGTGAGCAGTTCTTC.

The chain uses TRBV7-9 and TRBJ1-1, with TRBD1 as a possible D gene (6 bases). The CDR3 has 14 amino acids. Germline CDR1 reads SEHNR; CDR2 reads FQNEAQ (reference sequence). Trimming took 6 bases from V and 4 from J, leaving 15 bases between them. The CDR3 DNA follows: TGTGCCAGCAGGGATCTAGGGGGAAGCACTGAAGCTTTCTTT. This gives the protein CASRDLGGSTEAFF. Complete variable domain (other parts from reference TRBV7-9 and TRBJ1-1): DTGVSQNPRHKITKRGQNVTFRCDPISEHNRLYWYRQTLGQGPEFLTYFQNEAQLEKSRLLSDRFSAERPKGSFSTLEIQRTEQGDSAMYLCASRDLGGSTEAFFGQGTRLTVV.

CDR3 amino acids: CASSEYGMNTEAFF. The CDR3 DNA reads TGCGCCAGCAGCGAATACGGGATGAACACTGAAGCTTTCTTT. The rearrangement links TRBV5-1 to TRBJ1-1; D is unresolved. V was trimmed by 4 bases and J by 0 bases, leaving 10 bases between them. CDR3 length: 14 residues. Germline loops: CDR1 SGHRS, CDR2 YFSETQ.

In its sample, this clone was seen a few times. The chain carries TRBV29-1 and TRBJ2-7; 9 bases agree with TRBD1. The CDR3 is 16 residues long. From germline, CDR1 is SQVTM and CDR2 ANQGSEA. The V segment lost 2 bases and the J segment 4 bases; nucleotides outside the gene matches: 12. The CDR3 nucleotides are TGCAGCGTTGAACGCAGACTGAGGGACAGGGTTTACGAGCAGTACTTC. Protein: CSVERRLRDRVYEQYF.

The chain carries TRBV2 and TRBJ2-1; TRBD2 agrees at 7 bases. Looked up from germline, CDR1 is SNHLY and CDR2 is FYNNEI. The CDR3 sequence is 15 residues long. Losses at the gene ends were 8 bases for V and 5 bases for J; bases not matched to a gene: 12. The CDR3: CASGRPGLHNNEQFF. For the CDR3, the DNA is TGTGCCAGCGGGAGACCGGGACTACACAACAATGAGCAGTTCTTC.

The chain links TRBV2 to TRBJ1-1; D uncertain. V dropped 6 bases and J dropped 1 base, with 27 bases sitting between them. This CDR3 contains 19 residues. Germline CDR1 and CDR2: SNHLY and FYNNEI. DNA for the CDR3: TGTGCCAGCAGCGCCTCCCGACAAGATAACCCCAGCTCGAACACTGAAGCTTTCTTT. Its protein product is CASSASRQDNPSSNTEAFF.

J is TRBJ1-2 and V is TRBV18; 7 bases line up with TRBD1. The CDR3 spans 15 residues. V gave up 1 base and J gave up 8 bases; unmatched junction bases: 10. Germline CDR1 is KGHSH and CDR2 is LQKENI. This chain's CDR3 is CASSPRWDSRLGYTF. In DNA, the CDR3 is TGTGCCAGCTCACCACGATGGGACAGTAGGCTCGGCTACACCTTC.

A note on this clone: Different DNA sequences within this sample yield the same CDR3. The chain recombines TRBV28 with TRBJ1-2, with D possibly matching TRBD1 (5 bases). V was cut by 3 bases and J by 2 bases, with 7 bases left in between. There are 13 residues in the CDR3. CDR1 and CDR2 (germline): MDHEN, SYDVKM. CDR3 nucleotides: TGTGCCAGCAGTTTCAACAGGAACTATGGCTACACCTTC. It encodes CASSFNRNYGYTF.